The 27 T cell receptor beta chains presented below share a single source sample, sequenced in a study of blood T cells in healthy people across ages. PCR was performed a second time for about 7 to 12 cycles using a sample-barcoded 5' primer and a J-beta primer mix. TCRdb ran MiXCR on the 5' RACE reads and lists one entry per CDR3 protein. The repertoire holds 800,000 to 900,000 distinct CDR3 sequences, with around 62% as singletons. The sequenced material came from blood. These receptors all stem from a young man in good health.

Here the CDR3 reads CASSEGQGQGGYTF. The CDR3 bases are TGTGCCAGCAGTGAGGGTCAGGGTCAGGGTGGCTACACCTTC. The rearrangement joins TRBV2 to TRBJ1-2, with D possibly being TRBD1 (5 bases). The germline V and J ends were trimmed by 3 bases and 7 bases, with 15 bases remaining between them. In germline, CDR1 is SNHLY, CDR2 FYNNEI. This CDR3 spans 14 amino acids.

The sample holds a few counts of this clonotype. The chain joins TRBV29-1 to TRBJ2-1; 7 bases align to TRBD1. The CDR3 has 13 amino acids. The trim removed 3 bases at V and 3 bases at J, leaving 2 bases unmatched. Germline CDR1 is SQVTM and CDR2 is ANQGSEA. The chain's CDR3 is CSVEQGVYNEQFF. CDR3 DNA: TGCAGCGTTGAGCAGGGGGTCTACAATGAGCAGTTCTTC.

The chain links TRBV10-2 to TRBJ2-7, with D unresolved. The J call may not be correct, given that the DNA end is closer to TRBJ2-5. Germline-derived CDR1 and CDR2 are WSHSY and SAAADI. The length of the CDR3 is 12 residues. The CDR3 protein is CASSEIGETQYF. The CDR3 DNA reads as TGCGCCAGCAGTGAAATCGGGGAGACCCAGTACTTC.

This chain joins TRBV14 and TRBJ2-5, with D perhaps assigned TRBD1 or TRBD2 (6 bases each). With 0 bases removed from V and 5 bases from J, the gap between germline ends came to 13 bases. The germline gives CDR1 SGHDN, CDR2 FVKESK. The CDR3 consists of 15 residues. The CDR3 sequence is CASSQEWGAYETQYF. The DNA for the CDR3 is TGTGCCAGCAGCCAAGAATGGGGGGCGTACGAGACCCAGTACTTC.

The chain links TRBV12-3 or TRBV12-4 to TRBJ2-3, with D possibly TRBD2 on 7 matching bases. The CDR3 sequence is 17 residues long. Deletions cut 5 bases from V and 4 bases from J, with 22 bases between. CDR3 sequence (DNA): TGTGCCAGCAGTCCAGAACAAGGGGGGGTTGCCTCAGATACGCAGTATTTT. Translation gives CASSPEQGGVASDTQYF.

V gene TRBV5-6 combines with J gene TRBJ1-1; no definite D call. Trimming took off 5 bases at V and 4 bases at J, with 12 bases between the two ends. CDR1 and CDR2 (germline): SGHDT, YYEEEE. CDR3 length equals 13 residues. CDR3 amino acids: CASSRWLGTEAFF. The CDR3 nucleotides read TGTGCCAGCAGTCGCTGGCTCGGCACTGAAGCTTTCTTT. Drawing the rest from reference TRBV5-6 and TRBJ1-1, the complete variable domain is DAGVTQSPTHLIKTRGQQVTLRCSPKSGHDTVSWYQQALGQGPQFIFQYYEEEERQRGNFPDRFSGHQFPNYSSELNVNALLLGDSALYLCASSRWLGTEAFFGQGTRLTVV.

The genes are TRBV7-8 and TRBJ2-1; unclear D gene. V was pared by 5 bases and J by 8 bases, with 10 bases between. CDR1 and CDR2 from the germline V gene are SGHVS and FQNEAQ. The length of the CDR3 is 12 residues. CDR3 nucleotide sequence: TGTGCCAGCAGCCCTGGAATTCATGAGCAGTTCTTC. Translating it yields CASSPGIHEQFF.

The J gene is TRBJ1-1, the V gene TRBV12-3 or TRBV12-4; D is undetermined. The CDR3 consists of 15 residues. The V and J ends lost 1 base and 4 bases respectively, with 13 bases between them. CDR3 DNA sequence: TGTGCCAGCAGTTTAGTTACAGAGACGGGCACTGAAGCTTTCTTT. This sequence encodes CASSLVTETGTEAFF.

The chain joins TRBV15 to TRBJ2-5; no reliable D call. V was shortened by 0 bases and J by 5 bases, with 4 bases between the two germline ends. This CDR3 has 12 amino acids. Germline values: CDR1 LNHNV, CDR2 YYDKDF (reference sequence). The CDR3 region has the DNA TGTGCCACCAGCAGAGATCGGGAGACCCAGTACTTC. It specifies CATSRDRETQYF.

The chain combines TRBV7-8 with TRBJ2-5; 10 positions agree with TRBD2. After removal of 7 bases from V and 11 bases from J, the junction contained 7 bases not matched to a gene. Germline CDR1 SGHVS, CDR2 FQNEAQ. This CDR3 spans 12 amino acids. For the CDR3, the DNA is TGTGCCAGCAACCTAGCGGGGGTCGGGCAGTACTTC. Protein: CASNLAGVGQYF.

This sequence joins TRBV20-1 and TRBJ2-1; 10 positions agree with TRBD1. Germline V gene lookup returns CDR1 DFQATT and CDR2 SNEGSKA (reference sequence). The CDR3 spans 12 residues. Losses at the gene ends were 3 bases for V and 8 bases for J; bases not matched to a gene: 1. CDR3 sequence: CSASDRGHEQFF. CDR3 in DNA: TGCAGTGCTAGTGACAGGGGGCATGAGCAGTTCTTC.

This rearrangement joins TRBV5-5 to TRBJ2-2; D gene unclear. Per the germline V gene, CDR1 is SGHKS and CDR2 is YYEKEE (reference sequence). The V gene lost 2 bases and the J gene lost 6 bases, with 11 bases spanning the gap. The CDR3 runs 14 residues. The CDR3 DNA sequence: TGTGCCAGCAGCTTCCAGTGGTTCCCCGGGGAGCTGTTTTTT. This encodes CASSFQWFPGELFF.

The rearrangement joins TRBV7-9 to TRBJ2-7; perhaps TRBD2 as D (6 bases). Germline V gene sequence: CDR1 SEHNR, CDR2 FQNEAQ (reference sequence). The CDR3 length is 16 residues. Trimming removed 4 bases from V and 0 bases from J, with 16 bases in between. Written as DNA, the CDR3 is TGTGCCAGCAGCTCTACGGGACTCCGAACCTCCTACGAGCAGTACTTC. It specifies CASSSTGLRTSYEQYF.

The V and J genes are TRBV9 and TRBJ2-3; perhaps TRBD2 as D (5 bases). The germline V gene encodes CDR1 SGDLS and CDR2 YYNGEE. This CDR3 is 15 amino acids long. Trimming removed 0 bases from V and 5 bases from J, with 13 bases in between. For the CDR3, the DNA is TGTGCCAGCAGCGTAGCCAATCTTCGGGGAGATACGCAGTATTTT. This encodes CASSVANLRGDTQYF.

The J gene is TRBJ1-2, the V gene TRBV10-3; D not resolved. With 10 bases removed from V and 2 bases from J, the gap between germline ends came to 14 bases. The CDR3 is 13 amino acids. The germline V gene encodes CDR1 ENHRY and CDR2 SYGVKD. The chain's CDR3 is CATAEGLNYGYTF. CDR3 nucleotides: TGTGCCACCGCTGAAGGACTGAACTATGGCTACACCTTC.

V and J are TRBV5-5 and TRBJ2-5; D assignment may be TRBD1 or TRBD2 (5 bases each). The CDR3 consists of 14 residues. Germline loops: CDR1 SGHKS, CDR2 YYEKEE (reference sequence). Between the trimmed V and J ends, which lost 2 bases and 3 bases, there was a span of 11 bases. The CDR3: CASSFWGLKETQYF. CDR3 DNA sequence: TGTGCCAGCAGCTTTTGGGGGTTAAAAGAGACCCAGTACTTC.

The sample holds a few counts of this clonotype. The V call is TRBV13, the J call TRBJ2-5; TRBD2 aligns across 7 bases. The J call may be in error: the DNA end matches TRBJ2-3 better. The germline V gene has CDR1 PRHDT and CDR2 FYEKMQ (reference sequence). The CDR3 runs 12 residues. The CDR3 sequence: CASSSTRGEQYF. The CDR3 DNA follows: TGTGCCAGCAGCTCTACCCGGGGGGAACAGTATTTT.

J is TRBJ2-1 and V is TRBV12-3 or TRBV12-4, with 8 bases fitting TRBD2. This CDR3 contains 15 residues. Trimming took 7 bases from V and 0 from J; bases not matched to a gene: 5. The chain's CDR3 is CASKSGGLSYNEQFF. The DNA of the CDR3 is TGTGCCAGCAAGTCGGGGGGGCTCTCCTACAATGAGCAGTTCTTC.

This clonotype was seen more than once but under ten times. This chain uses TRBV28 with TRBJ2-7; 7 nucleotides match TRBD1. V shed 6 bases, J shed 1 base, and the junction held 9 bases outside the gene matches. CDR1 and CDR2 (germline): MDHEN, SYDVKM. The CDR3 consists of 15 residues. DNA for the CDR3: TGTGCCAGCAGGACCACCCGACAGGGATCCTACGAGCAGTACTTC. Translating it yields CASRTTRQGSYEQYF.

The chain couples TRBV9 to TRBJ2-1, with a possible D match to TRBD2 (7 bases). This CDR3 comprises 15 residues. V shed 6 bases and J shed 7 bases, with 20 bases lying between them. CDR1 and CDR2 (germline): SGDLS, YYNGEE. The CDR3 here is CASTKGGGQGNEQFF. CDR3 nucleotide sequence: TGTGCCAGCACGAAGGGGGGGGGCCAGGGGAATGAGCAGTTCTTC.

The chain links TRBV11-1 to TRBJ2-6; D is unresolved. Germline CDR1 SGHAT, CDR2 FQDESV (reference sequence). The CDR3 length is 14 residues. Trimming took off 5 bases at V and 2 bases at J, with 7 bases between the two ends. DNA of the CDR3: TGTGCCAGCAGCCAAAGGACTGGGGCCAACGTCCTGACTTTC. It is translated as CASSQRTGANVLTF.

The chain uses TRBV7-2 and TRBJ2-3; D is perhaps TRBD1 (6 bases). Germline lookup yields CDR1 SGHTA and CDR2 FQGNSA. The CDR3 runs to 17 residues. V gave up 5 bases and J gave up 1 base, with 19 bases separating them. The CDR3 here is CASSPNRAALGTDTQYF. In DNA form, the CDR3 reads TGTGCCAGCAGCCCTAACAGGGCGGCATTGGGCACAGATACGCAGTATTTT.

V and J are TRBV7-9 and TRBJ2-1; 9 nucleotides align to TRBD1. The length of the CDR3 is 15 residues. The germline V gene encodes CDR1 SEHNR and CDR2 FQNEAQ (reference sequence). After removal of 6 bases from V and 7 bases from J, the junction contained 10 bases not matched to a gene. CDR3 sequence (DNA): TGTGCCAGCAGAAAACGACAGGGGGTGCGAAATGAGCAGTTCTTC. This sequence encodes CASRKRQGVRNEQFF.

The chain uses TRBV4-3 and TRBJ2-3; D call uncertain. Germline lookup yields CDR1 LGHNA and CDR2 YSLEER. The CDR3 consists of 14 residues. The V end was cut by 0 bases, the J end by 7 bases, with 11 bases between. CDR3 loop: CASSQENSLNTQYF. In nucleotides, the CDR3 is TGCGCCAGCAGCCAAGAGAATAGCTTGAATACGCAGTATTTT.

This clonotype was observed a handful of times. The chain recombines TRBV20-1 with TRBJ1-5, with D possibly matching TRBD1 (6 bases). CDR1 is DFQATT and CDR2 is SNEGSKA in the germline V gene (reference sequence). V lost 6 bases, J lost 5 bases, and 14 bases lay in between. The CDR3 consists of 13 residues. The CDR3 nucleotides read TGCAGTGCGGGCCGGGAGGGGGATCAGCCCCAGCATTTT. Translating gives CSAGREGDQPQHF.

The chain has TRBV7-2 and TRBJ1-2; D unresolved. This CDR3 is 11 amino acids long. Germline V gene lookup returns CDR1 SGHTA and CDR2 FQGNSA. The ends were cut back, 5 bases at V and 8 bases at J, with 9 bases in the middle. The CDR3 loop reads CASSPSKGYTF. DNA for the CDR3: TGTGCCAGCAGCCCCTCTAAGGGCTACACCTTC.

This chain uses TRBV29-1 with TRBJ2-3; D gene ambiguous. Germline values: CDR1 SQVTM, CDR2 ANQGSEA. The V gene lost 7 bases and the J gene lost 2 bases, with 13 bases spanning the gap. CDR3 length equals 13 residues. CDR3 amino acids: CSADTVNTDTQYF. The DNA of the CDR3 is TGCAGCGCAGACACGGTGAACACAGATACGCAGTATTTT.